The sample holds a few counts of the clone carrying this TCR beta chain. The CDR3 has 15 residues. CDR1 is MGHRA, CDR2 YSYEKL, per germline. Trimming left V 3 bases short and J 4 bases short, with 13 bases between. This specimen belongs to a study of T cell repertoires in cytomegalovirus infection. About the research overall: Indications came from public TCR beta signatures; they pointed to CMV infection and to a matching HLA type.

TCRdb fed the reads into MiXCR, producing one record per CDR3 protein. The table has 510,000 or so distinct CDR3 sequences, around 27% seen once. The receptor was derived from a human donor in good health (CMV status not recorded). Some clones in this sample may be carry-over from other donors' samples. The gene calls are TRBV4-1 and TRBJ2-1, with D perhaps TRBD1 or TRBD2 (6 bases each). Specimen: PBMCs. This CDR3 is CASSQRGGRYNEQFF. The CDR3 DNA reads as TGCGCCAGCAGCCAGCGTGGGGGGCGATACAATGAGCAGTTCTTC.